This TCR beta chain derives from a study of a mutant IDH1 vaccine in newly diagnosed glioma (dated by TCRdb to the early 2020s). Study-wide context: Vaccination started 4-6 weeks after radiotherapy alone, or was given together with temozolomide cycles in the groups whose treatment included chemotherapy. The roughly 30 treated patients were around 60% male and roughly 40% female, with a mean age of approximately 40 years. Prior to enrollment, standard therapy consisting of radiotherapy alone, temozolomide alone, or radiochemotherapy with temozolomide had been administered to patients, with the combination being received by most patients. Visit V12 was the week-35 safety follow-up and visit V13 was the week-47 end of study. Peripheral blood was collected at six visits: V03 (baseline), V05, V07, V10, V12 and V13. For exploratory analyses, around 26 treated patients had longitudinal TCRB deep sequencing done wherever samples were available. Study-level results and caveats: The authors stated that sample limitations prevented analyses of patient blood samples from being reproduced. No apparent relationship was observed between pseudoprogression and alterations in the top peripheral T cell clonotypes detected by TCRB sequencing. Selection of PBMC samples for TCRB deep sequencing was based on availability. Across multiple MHC alleles, vaccine-induced immune responses were seen in 85% to 95% of patients.

Library method: the immunoSEQ multiplex PCR assay. Following the manufacturer's protocol, the hsTCRB Kit was used to amplify rearranged TCR beta chain sequences. Sequencing of TCRB libraries was carried out on an Illumina MiSeq. The original methods were these. Demultiplexing, trimming and gene mapping were performed with the kit vendor's proprietary platform. Imported from immuneACCESS, the table was reduced by TCRdb to in-frame sequences with V and J called. These copies leave out some clones; in studies compared against another copy, an unresolved V gene accounts for under half, and the cause of the remainder is not known. For V, J and clone size, that table is used; D and trimming come from the DNA. The sample table contains approximately 28,000 clones; only one count was recorded for around four fifths of them. The ten largest clonotypes hold under 35% of the sample. As regards this clone: Its antigen is currently not known. No clone much larger than this one lies a single base away; base qualities are absent.

From cysteine to phenylalanine, the CDR3 is 15 amino acids long. Only CDR3 DNA remains: 45 bases, in frame from the first base. V and J lose 5 bases and 5 bases, and a span of 16 bases separates them. CDR1 and CDR2, per the germline V gene (reference sequence), are PRHDT and FYEKMQ. The label giving this sample's time point can be read as: week 35, safety follow-up. Each vaccine dose, consisting of 300 ug of a 20-mer mutant IDH1 peptide in Montanide, was administered subcutaneously with topical imiquimod. Patients were given eight vaccinations, in weeks 1, 3, 5, 7, 11, 15, 19 and 23, which matched visits V03 through V10. All donors had newly diagnosed IDH1-mutant astrocytomas of WHO grade 3 or 4 that showed loss of nuclear ATRX. The samples were drawn from NOA16, a multicentre, single-arm, open-label phase I trial in Germany that tested a mutant IDH1 peptide vaccine in humans for the first time. Genomic DNA for TCRB sequencing was extracted from EDTA blood using the DNeasy Blood and Tissue Kit.

Sequencing was performed on PBMCs, taken from a glioma patient whose treatment included an IDH1 peptide vaccine. In this chain, TRBV13 is recombined with TRBJ2-1; D gene: possibly TRBD1, on 5 matching bases. This clonotype was obtained from a man aged 25 to 40 with glioma. The CDR3 protein: CASSPTFGADNEQFF. In nucleotides, the sequence is TGTGCCAGCAGCCCGACGTTTGGGGCAGACAATGAGCAGTTCTTC.